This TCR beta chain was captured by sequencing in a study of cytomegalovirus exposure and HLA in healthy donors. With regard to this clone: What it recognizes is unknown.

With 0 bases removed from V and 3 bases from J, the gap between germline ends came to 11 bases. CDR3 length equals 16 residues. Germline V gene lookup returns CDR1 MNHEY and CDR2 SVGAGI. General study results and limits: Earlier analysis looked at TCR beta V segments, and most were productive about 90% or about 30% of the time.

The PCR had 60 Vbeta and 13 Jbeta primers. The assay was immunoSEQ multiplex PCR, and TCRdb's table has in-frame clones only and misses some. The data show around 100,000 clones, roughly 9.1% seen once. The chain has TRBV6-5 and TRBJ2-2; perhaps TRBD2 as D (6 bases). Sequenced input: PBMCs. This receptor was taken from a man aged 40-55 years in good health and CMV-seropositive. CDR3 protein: CASSYSERAYTGELFF. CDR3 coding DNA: TGTGCCAGCAGTTACTCCGAGCGGGCTTACACCGGGGAGCTGTTTTTT.